This T cell receptor (beta chain) is drawn from a study of a mutant IDH1 vaccine in newly diagnosed glioma. Study in general: Receipt of radiotherapy, temozolomide, or both preceded the study, and most received both.

Only in-frame clones appear in the TCRdb table, and some are missing; sequencing was by immunoSEQ multiplex PCR. Here the sample spans more than 35,000 clones, roughly 79% being singletons. To note about this clone: Its antigen is not known.

CDR1 and CDR2 from the germline V gene are MDHEN and SYDVKM. This CDR3 has 14 amino acids. Germline trimming cut 6 bases from V and 5 bases from J; bases unmatched to any gene: 3. The time point denotes: week 23, last vaccination. In every dose of vaccine, 300 ug of mutant IDH1 20-mer peptide was given alongside topical imiquimod. Every donor had a new WHO grade 3 or 4 astrocytoma that was IDH1-mutant, with loss of nuclear ATRX. Study findings and constraints: Immune responses induced by vaccination arose in 93.3% of the patients. Apparently, pseudoprogression bore no relation to changes among the top peripheral T cell clonotypes.

This specimen was PBMCs, taken from a glioma patient whose treatment included an IDH1 peptide vaccine. The clonotype originates from a man aged 40-49 years with glioma. The gene calls are TRBV28 and TRBJ2-1, with 11 bases identical to TRBD2. CDR3 coding DNA: TGTGCCAGCAGACTAGCGGGAGCGAACAATGAGCAGTTCTTC. This sequence encodes CASRLAGANNEQFF.